Below are 27 T cell receptor beta chains sequenced from a single sample in a study of human T cells and chemical hapten exposure. As to time point: patch test 2, 6 weeks after DPC sensitization. Specified treatment: therapeutic diphenylcyclopropenone sensitization with weekly scalp DPC. One entry per CDR3 protein results from TCRdb running MiXCR on the RACE reads. The data hold around 69,000 distinct CDR3 sequences, with approximately 9% observed a single time. Material: whole blood, obtained in connection with sensitization to the hapten diphenylcyclopropenone (DPC). These receptors originate from a woman between 45 and 60 years old with alopecia areata. Some clones in this sample may be carry-over from other donors' samples.

This clonotype was counted only a few times. The chain has TRBV5-4 and TRBJ2-3; D might be TRBD2 (6 bases). Germline V gives CDR1 SGHNT, CDR2 YYREEE (reference sequence). The CDR3 sequence is 16 residues long. Trimming removed 4 bases at V and 6 bases at J, with 21 bases between. CDR3 in DNA: TGTGCCAGCAGCCACAAGTGGGGGGAGCAGAGGGATACGCAGTATTTT. This translates into CASSHKWGEQRDTQYF.

The chain combines TRBV29-1 with TRBJ2-7; 7 nucleotides line up with TRBD1. The junction had 12 bases not matched to a gene; V was cut back by 7 bases and J by 0 bases. Germline V CDR1 and CDR2: SQVTM, ANQGSEA. This CDR3 region has 15 residues. The CDR3 loop reads CSAHRGSGISYEQYF. CDR3 coding DNA: TGCAGCGCCCACAGGGGAAGCGGCATCTCCTACGAGCAGTACTTC.

This clonotype was seen ten or more times. This chain joins TRBV4-3 and TRBJ1-1; the D is unclear. Germline-derived CDR1 and CDR2 are LGHNA and YSLEER. V was shortened by 6 bases and J by 0 bases, with 8 bases between the two germline ends. This CDR3 comprises 13 residues. The CDR3 spells CASSRGMNTEAFF. CDR3 DNA: TGCGCCAGCAGTCGAGGGATGAACACTGAAGCTTTCTTT.

This clonotype occurred a few times. The rearrangement uses TRBV7-2 and TRBJ2-1; D is unresolved. CDR1 and CDR2 from the germline V gene are SGHTA and FQGNSA. The CDR3 sequence is 15 residues long. V lost 4 bases and J lost 0, with 10 bases in between. CDR3 sequence: CASSSHPRSYNEQFF. As DNA, the CDR3 is TGTGCCAGCAGCTCCCATCCCCGCTCCTACAATGAGCAGTTCTTC.

The CDR3 DNA reads as TGTGCCAGCAGTTACCTTAGCGGGAGGGGCGAGACCCAGTACTTC. This encodes CASSYLSGRGETQYF. The chain employs TRBV6-6 and TRBJ2-5; 11 bases map to TRBD2. CDR1 is MNHNY and CDR2 is SVGAGI in the germline V gene (reference sequence). After removal of 2 bases from V and 5 bases from J, the junction contained 4 bases not matched to a gene. The CDR3 has 15 residues.

This clonotype was seen more than once but under ten times. The gene calls are TRBV6-6 and TRBJ2-7; unclear D gene. This CDR3 region has 15 residues. Trimming took off 5 bases at V and 4 bases at J, with 18 bases between the two ends. Germline CDR1 is MNHNY and CDR2 is SVGAGI (reference sequence). DNA for the CDR3: TGTGCCAGCAGTGAACCCTCGGCAGGTAGTTACGAGCAGTACTTC. Amino acid sequence: CASSEPSAGSYEQYF.

This clonotype was seen at least ten times. The rearrangement uses TRBV20-1 and TRBJ2-5; TRBD1 is a possible D gene (5 bases). The CDR3 is 13 residues long. Germline V gives CDR1 DFQATT, CDR2 SNEGSKA (reference sequence). The V gene lost 2 bases and the J gene lost 3 bases, with 10 bases spanning the gap. CDR3 in DNA: TGCAGTGCTAGACTTATCAGGGAAGAGACCCAGTACTTC. This codes for CSARLIREETQYF.

This clonotype was seen many times. Germline and junction disagree at one end, which may indicate a read error. The rearrangement uses TRBV2 and TRBJ1-1, with 11 bases identical to TRBD1. From germline, CDR1 is SNHLY and CDR2 FYNNEI. This CDR3 is built from 12 residues. DNA for the CDR3: TGCGTTTCGTCGAGGGACAGGGGGTTAGCTTTCTTT. Protein: CVSSRDRGLAFF.

This clonotype was detected a few times. CDR3 DNA: TGTGCCAGTAGTATCCCACAGGGGGCCACTGAAGCTTTCTTT. Protein: CASSIPQGATEAFF. The rearrangement links TRBV19 to TRBJ1-1, with 9 bases that match TRBD1. V trimming: 3 bases; J trimming: 4 bases; junction bases outside the gene matches: 3. Germline V CDR1 and CDR2: LNHDA, SQIVND (reference sequence). This CDR3 has 14 residues.

This clonotype was observed many times. The V and J genes are TRBV21-1 and TRBJ1-5; the table's D call TRBD1 went unverified against the DNA. TRBV21-1 is a listed pseudogene. CDR3 length: 17 residues. The CDR3, as DNA: TGTGCCAGCAGGTGCGGCAGGGGGGCCCCTAGCAATCAGCCCCAGCATTTT. Amino acids: CASRCGRGAPSNQPQHF.

In its sample, this clonotype was seen many times. V gene TRBV15 combines with J gene TRBJ1-5; 7 positions match TRBD1. The CDR3 loop spans 16 amino acids. Germline-derived CDR1 and CDR2 are LNHNV and YYDKDF (reference sequence). The trim removed 5 bases at V and 4 bases at J, leaving 11 bases unmatched. CDR3 amino acids: CATSPKGRDSNQPQHF. For the CDR3, the DNA is TGTGCCACCAGCCCAAAAGGCCGGGACAGTAATCAGCCCCAGCATTTT.

The chain combines TRBV7-2 with TRBJ2-1; D unclear. This CDR3 contains 14 residues. V gave up 5 bases and J gave up 0 bases, with 8 bases separating them. Germline CDR1 and CDR2: SGHTA and FQGNSA. The DNA for the CDR3 is TGTGCCAGCAGCCCTACCCCCTCCTACAATGAGCAGTTCTTC. This sequence encodes CASSPTPSYNEQFF. The full variable domain, completed using reference TRBV7-2 and TRBJ2-1, is GAGVSQSPSNKVTEKGKDVELRCDPISGHTALYWYRQSLGQGLEFLIYFQGNSAPDKSGLPSDRFSAERTGGSVSTLTIQRTQQEDSAVYLCASSPTPSYNEQFFGPGTRLTVL.

V usage is TRBV9 and J usage is TRBJ2-2; TRBD1 matches 8 bases. The CDR3 is 16 residues long. The V gene end was trimmed by 0 bases and the J gene end by 1 base; junction bases not matched to a gene: 2. Per germline, CDR1 SGDLS and CDR2 YYNGEE. The CDR3 loop reads CASSVGDRRNTGELFF. CDR3 DNA sequence: TGTGCCAGCAGCGTAGGGGACAGGAGGAACACCGGGGAGCTGTTTTTT.

This clonotype was observed a handful of times. DNA of the CDR3: TGTGCCAGCACATCTAAAGTCGGGGCAGACTACGAGCAGTACTTC. It specifies CASTSKVGADYEQYF. This chain joins TRBV6-2 or TRBV6-3 and TRBJ2-7; either TRBD1 or TRBD2 may fit D (5 bases each). Trimming removed 7 bases from V and 3 bases from J, with 19 bases in between. The CDR3 covers 15 residues. Germline loops: CDR1 MNHEY, CDR2 SVGEGT.

This clonotype was seen only a few times. The chain combines TRBV12-3 or TRBV12-4 with TRBJ2-1; 8 bases are a match to TRBD1. Germline trimming cut 7 bases from V and 4 bases from J; bases unmatched to any gene: 9. This CDR3 region has 15 residues. The CDR3 reads CASNSPGQVYNEQFF. The CDR3 DNA reads TGTGCCAGCAATAGTCCGGGACAGGTGTACAATGAGCAGTTCTTC.

This clonotype was counted only a few times. The chain links TRBV6-1 to TRBJ1-1; TRBD1 matches at 7 bases. The CDR3 spans 14 residues. CDR1 is MNHNS, CDR2 SASEGT, per germline. With V trimmed by 6 bases and J by 6 bases, 10 bases remained unmatched. CDR3 residues: CASSGTVAKSEAFF. Written as DNA, the CDR3 is TGTGCCAGCAGCGGGACAGTGGCGAAGTCTGAAGCTTTCTTT.

This clonotype was counted a few times. V is TRBV12-3 or TRBV12-4 and J is TRBJ2-3; 9 bases are shared with TRBD2. J lost 0 bases, V lost 5 bases, and 6 bases had no gene match. The CDR3 covers 16 residues. The CDR3 DNA sequence: TGTGCCAGCAGTCCAGCTCTAGCGGGGAGCACAGATACGCAGTATTTT. It codes for CASSPALAGSTDTQYF.

The chain joins TRBV11-3 to TRBJ2-7; D gene ambiguous. Germline values: CDR1 SGHNT, CDR2 YENEEA. V lost 5 bases and J lost 1, with 9 bases in between. The CDR3 sequence is 13 residues long. DNA of the CDR3: TGTGCCAGCAGCCCCGGGTTTTCCTACGAGCAGTACTTC. It yields the protein CASSPGFSYEQYF.

This clonotype was recorded at least ten times. CDR3 in amino acids: CSVDTGTGDNEQYF. The CDR3 nucleotides read TGCAGCGTGGATACCGGGACAGGGGATAACGAGCAGTACTTC. J is TRBJ2-7 and V is TRBV29-1; 10 bases agree with TRBD1. Trimming removed 6 bases from V and 5 bases from J; junction bases left unmatched: 10. The CDR3 contains 14 residues. Per germline, CDR1 SQVTM and CDR2 ANQGSEA.

The table lists this clonotype with a few counts. The chain is built from TRBV19 and TRBJ1-6; D uncertain. V was cut by 6 bases and J by 7 bases, with 22 bases left in between. This CDR3 spans 17 amino acids. Germline-derived CDR1 and CDR2 are LNHDA and SQIVND (reference sequence). CDR3 bases: TGTGCCAGTAGCCCGACCGGGTCGATCCTTTTGAATTCACCCCTCCACTTT. As protein: CASSPTGSILLNSPLHF.

The chain couples TRBV4-1 to TRBJ1-4; D not certain. This CDR3 has 12 amino acids. V dropped 0 bases and J dropped 12 bases, with 8 bases sitting between them. Germline V gene data show CDR1 as MGHRA and CDR2 as YSYEKL. CDR3 sequence (DNA): TGCGCCAGCAGCCAAGATTTGGGTGAACTGTTTTTT. Residues: CASSQDLGELFF.

The chain employs TRBV20-1 and TRBJ2-5; D unclear. CDR1 is DFQATT and CDR2 is SNEGSKA in the germline V gene (reference sequence). CDR3 length equals 12 residues. V was trimmed by 1 base and J by 5 bases, leaving 8 bases between them. The CDR3: CSARVPPETQYF. CDR3 coding DNA: TGCAGTGCTAGAGTGCCTCCCGAGACCCAGTACTTC.

This clonotype was counted at least ten times. The V call is TRBV2, the J call TRBJ2-3; 7 nucleotides match TRBD2. The V segment lost 5 bases and the J segment 9 bases; nucleotides outside the gene matches: 8. Germline values: CDR1 SNHLY, CDR2 FYNNEI. The CDR3 consists of 13 residues. CDR3 coding DNA: TGTGCCAGCAGTTACTCCACTAGCGCGACGCAGTATTTT. It yields the protein CASSYSTSATQYF.

This clonotype was found many times. The V gene is TRBV3-1, the J gene TRBJ1-5; D gene ambiguous. The CDR3 is 15 amino acids. Looked up from germline, CDR1 is LGHDT and CDR2 is YNNKEL (reference sequence). V was clipped by 4 bases and J by 2 bases, with 12 bases between them. The CDR3 coding sequence is TGTGCCAGCAGCCCGACCTCTGGGGGCAATCAGCCCCAGCATTTT. Encoded protein: CASSPTSGGNQPQHF.

A single count supports this clonotype. The genes are TRBV5-1 and TRBJ2-6; D is perhaps TRBD1 or TRBD2 (5 bases each). Germline V CDR1 and CDR2: SGHRS, YFSETQ. The length of the CDR3 is 20 residues. The V and J ends lost 1 base and 0 bases respectively, with 20 bases between them. CDR3 sequence (DNA): TGCGCCAGCAGCTTGAAGTTTTCCGGGGCAAGGACCTCTGGGGCCAACGTCCTGACTTTC. As protein: CASSLKFSGARTSGANVLTF.

The V call is TRBV9, the J call TRBJ1-1, with D possibly being TRBD1 (6 bases). Trimming stripped 4 bases from V and 2 bases from J, with 15 bases between. This CDR3 spans 15 amino acids. The germline V gene encodes CDR1 SGDLS and CDR2 YYNGEE. The CDR3 loop is CASSSPRGQNTEAFF. The CDR3 DNA reads as TGTGCCAGCAGCTCTCCCCGGGGACAAAACACTGAAGCTTTCTTT.

The table lists this clonotype with a few counts. V gene TRBV7-2 combines with J gene TRBJ1-4; a possible D gene is TRBD1 (6 bases). The CDR3 sequence is 14 residues long. Trimming shortened V by 0 bases and J by 4 bases, and 6 bases separated the two germline ends. Germline lookup yields CDR1 SGHTA and CDR2 FQGNSA. Here the CDR3 reads CASSLAGGNEKLFF. The CDR3 DNA reads TGTGCCAGCAGCTTAGCAGGGGGTAATGAAAAACTGTTTTTT. The full variable domain, in which reference TRBV7-2 and TRBJ1-4 provide the parts outside the CDR3, is GAGVSQSPSNKVTEKGKDVELRCDPISGHTALYWYRQSLGQGLEFLIYFQGNSAPDKSGLPSDRFSAERTGGSVSTLTIQRTQQEDSAVYLCASSLAGGNEKLFFGSGTQLSVL.